The rows below give T cell receptor beta chains drawn from one sample of a study of blood T cell repertoires in COVID-19. Method: immunoSEQ multiplex PCR; TCRdb's copy keeps in-frame clones and lacks some. Of 250,000 to 350,000 clones in the sample, roughly 90% were seen once. The sequenced sample consisted of peripheral blood. Receptors originate from a woman aged 25 to 39 with COVID-19, enrolled during active disease. The conserved cysteine and the conserved F or W are not part of the CDR3 here. The order of the fields is CDR3 protein, J gene, clone size, V gene. Clone size is shown for a subset of rows, as once, few, many or a class of expanded clone.

ASSFGYTGELF,TRBJ2-2,.,TRBV28
ASSPGQFEAF,TRBJ1-1,once,TRBV19
ASSPTLGNEQF,TRBJ2-1,.,TRBV5-4
ASSPPPQGANYGYT,TRBJ1-2,once,TRBV6-6
ASSGQSGSVAEKLF,TRBJ1-4,.,TRBV6-1
ASSLKSGGGYTQY,TRBJ2-3,few,TRBV5-4
ASSLAGDGNTIY,TRBJ1-3,.,TRBV7-9
ATGLAGDNEQF,TRBJ2-1,.,TRBV12-3/TRBV12-4
ASSSSSGRAGEQF,TRBJ2-1,.,TRBV27
ASSQDRGTTQY,TRBJ2-3,.,TRBV14
AWSAYGLAGAQNTGELF,TRBJ2-2,.,TRBV30
ASSESTGKNIQY,TRBJ2-4,.,TRBV11-1
ASSIDTTTGVGANVLT,TRBJ2-6,.,TRBV19
ASSLGPPQETQY,TRBJ2-5,.,TRBV5-4
ASSHRTGSSNEQF,TRBJ2-1,.,TRBV9
ASTTSSGYGYT,TRBJ1-2,.,TRBV7-2
ASSSDGTGDYGYT,TRBJ1-2,.,TRBV5-1
ASSLITSGSGNEQF,TRBJ2-1,.,TRBV5-1
ASGPKTGGNTEAF,TRBJ1-1,.,TRBV5-1
ASSQVGGGRAEAF,TRBJ1-1,.,TRBV3-1/TRBV3-2
ASSATAYNEQF,TRBJ2-1,.,TRBV9
ASSRAGVNTEAF,TRBJ1-1,.,TRBV27
ASRKQGVANEQY,TRBJ2-7,.,TRBV11-2
ASSSAGGSDTQY,TRBJ2-3,.,TRBV7-9
AWDGSNYGYT,TRBJ1-2,.,TRBV30
ASSQGGSFFFDEQY,TRBJ2-7,once,TRBV14
ASSQGPTPRGGYGYT,TRBJ1-2,.,TRBV4-1
ASIPRPGGERMNTEAF,TRBJ1-1,.,TRBV27
AISGGTSGTYEQY,TRBJ2-7,.,TRBV10-3
ATRAGTANEKLF,TRBJ1-4,few,TRBV15
ASRTTGGGEQY,TRBJ2-7,.,TRBV12-3/TRBV12-4
ASSHSGSLSNEQF,TRBJ2-1,few,TRBV11-2
AMTTSGRAGMRSGANVLT,TRBJ2-6,.,TRBV30
ASSFLGGAEAF,TRBJ1-1,.,TRBV5-1
ASSPPSGRAVNEQF,TRBJ2-1,many,TRBV7-9
ASRPLDRTDNSPLH,TRBJ1-6,.,TRBV19
ASSEHPGTGNSPLH,TRBJ1-6,.,TRBV9
ASSQDLGSRHLYEQY,TRBJ2-7,.,TRBV4-2
ASSVATRNTGELF,TRBJ2-2,.,TRBV9
ASSPLQGPDTQY,TRBJ2-3,.,TRBV4-2
AIRATGAVEDTQY,TRBJ2-3,.,TRBV10-3